This TCR beta chain was observed in a study of T cell responses to AZD1222 COVID-19 vaccine. Study-level information: Combined were second doses at about 4 or about 12 weeks.

TCRdb keeps only in-frame clones here, not all; method: immunoSEQ multiplex PCR. The sample holds about 170,000 clones, 92% seen once. This clone was seen a single time. Its antigen is undetermined. Broader study findings: Variant regions that are unmutated are reportedly the target of nearly half of spike-specific TCRs. Increases in Spike-specific TCR breadth and depth were seen after two AZD1222 doses. Researchers report vaccine-associated CD4 TCRs spanning spike, with dominance at 160-218 and 743-854.

The sequence was collected from an adult in good health. The starting material was peripheral blood, obtained on day 0 of AZD1222 vaccination.

CDR3 in amino acids: CASSSDPFRQAGYEQYF. CDR3 sequence (DNA): TGTGCCAGCAGCTCCGACCCATTCCGACAAGCCGGCTACGAGCAGTACTTC. This chain links TRBV7-2 with TRBJ2-7; D not resolved. CDR1 is SGHTA, CDR2 FQGNSA, per germline. Deletions cut 4 bases from V and 3 bases from J, with 22 bases between. The CDR3 is 17 residues long.